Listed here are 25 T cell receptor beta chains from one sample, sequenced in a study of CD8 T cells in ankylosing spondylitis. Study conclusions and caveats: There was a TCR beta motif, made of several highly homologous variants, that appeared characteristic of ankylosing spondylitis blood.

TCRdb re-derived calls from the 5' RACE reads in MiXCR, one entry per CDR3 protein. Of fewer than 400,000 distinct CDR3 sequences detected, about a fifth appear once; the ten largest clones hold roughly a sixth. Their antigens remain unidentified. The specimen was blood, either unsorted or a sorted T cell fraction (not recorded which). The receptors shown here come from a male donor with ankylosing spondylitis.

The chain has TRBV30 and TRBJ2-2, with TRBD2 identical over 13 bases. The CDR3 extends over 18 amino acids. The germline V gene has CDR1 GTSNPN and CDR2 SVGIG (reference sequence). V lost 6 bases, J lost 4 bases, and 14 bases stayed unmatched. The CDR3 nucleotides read TGTGCCTGCCGCTTAGCACTAGCGGGAGGGCCGAGCACCGGGGAGCTGTTTTTT. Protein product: CACRLALAGGPSTGELFF.

The CDR3 region is CASSDGDRTYGYTF. The CDR3 DNA reads as TGCGCCAGCAGCGATGGAGACAGGACATATGGCTACACCTTC. The chain joins TRBV4-3 to TRBJ1-2; D may be TRBD1 (6 bases). The germline V gene encodes CDR1 LGHNA and CDR2 YSLEER. The CDR3 is 14 residues long. Trimming stripped 5 bases from V and 5 bases from J, with 15 bases between.

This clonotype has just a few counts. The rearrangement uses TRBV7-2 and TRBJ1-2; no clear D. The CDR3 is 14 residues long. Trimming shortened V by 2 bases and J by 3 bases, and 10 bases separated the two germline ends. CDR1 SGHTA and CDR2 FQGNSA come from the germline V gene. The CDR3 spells CASSLIGNYYGYTF. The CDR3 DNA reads TGTGCCAGCAGCTTAATCGGGAACTACTATGGCTACACCTTC.

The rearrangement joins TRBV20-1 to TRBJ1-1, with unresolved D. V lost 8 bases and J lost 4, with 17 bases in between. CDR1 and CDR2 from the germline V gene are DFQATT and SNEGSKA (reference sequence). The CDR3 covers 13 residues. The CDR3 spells CSQRWGLGTEAFF. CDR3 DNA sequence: TGCAGTCAAAGATGGGGTCTTGGCACTGAAGCTTTCTTT.

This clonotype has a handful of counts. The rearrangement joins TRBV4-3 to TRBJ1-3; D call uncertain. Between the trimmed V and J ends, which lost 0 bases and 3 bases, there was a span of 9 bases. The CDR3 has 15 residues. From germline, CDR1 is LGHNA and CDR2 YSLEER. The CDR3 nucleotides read TGCGCCAGCAGCCAAGACAGCTACTATGGAAACACCATATATTTT. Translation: CASSQDSYYGNTIYF.

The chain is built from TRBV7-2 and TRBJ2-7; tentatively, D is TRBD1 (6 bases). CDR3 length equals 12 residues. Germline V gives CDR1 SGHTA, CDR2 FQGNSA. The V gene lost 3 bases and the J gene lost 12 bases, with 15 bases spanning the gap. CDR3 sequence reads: CASSLPGEETYF. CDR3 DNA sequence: TGTGCCAGCAGCTTGCCAGGGGAAGAGACGTACTTC.

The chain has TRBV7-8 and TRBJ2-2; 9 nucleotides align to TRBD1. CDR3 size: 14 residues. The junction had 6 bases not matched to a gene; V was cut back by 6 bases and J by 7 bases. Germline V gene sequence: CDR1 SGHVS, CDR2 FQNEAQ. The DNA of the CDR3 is TGTGCCAGCAGACCGGACAGGGGTGGCGGGGAGCTGTTTTTT. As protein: CASRPDRGGGELFF. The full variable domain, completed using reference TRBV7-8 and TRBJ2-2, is GAGVSQSPRYKVAKRGQDVALRCDPISGHVSLFWYQQALGQGPEFLTYFQNEAQLDKSGLPSDRFFAERPEGSVSTLKIQRTQQEDSAVYLCASRPDRGGGELFFGEGSRLTVL.

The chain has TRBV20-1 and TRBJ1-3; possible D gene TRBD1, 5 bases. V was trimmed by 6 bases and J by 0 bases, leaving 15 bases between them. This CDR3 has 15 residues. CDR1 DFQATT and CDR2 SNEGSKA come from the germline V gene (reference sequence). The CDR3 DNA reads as TGCAGTGCATCGGGGGGTTTTATCTCTGGAAACACCATATATTTT. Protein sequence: CSASGGFISGNTIYF.

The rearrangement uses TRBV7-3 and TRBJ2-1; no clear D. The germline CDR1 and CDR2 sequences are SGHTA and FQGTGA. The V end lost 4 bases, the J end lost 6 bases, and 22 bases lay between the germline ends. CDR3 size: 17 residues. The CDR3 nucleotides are TGTGCCAGCAGCTCCCGTCCCGACTGGCGTAGCACCAATGAGCAGTTCTTC. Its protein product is CASSSRPDWRSTNEQFF.

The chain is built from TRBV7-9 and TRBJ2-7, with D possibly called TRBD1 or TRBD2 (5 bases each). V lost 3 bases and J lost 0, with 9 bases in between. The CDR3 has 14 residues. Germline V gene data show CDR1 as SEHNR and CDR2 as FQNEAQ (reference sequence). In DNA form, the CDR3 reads TGTGCCAGCAGCTTCCCCGGGACCTCCTACGAGCAGTACTTC. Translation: CASSFPGTSYEQYF.

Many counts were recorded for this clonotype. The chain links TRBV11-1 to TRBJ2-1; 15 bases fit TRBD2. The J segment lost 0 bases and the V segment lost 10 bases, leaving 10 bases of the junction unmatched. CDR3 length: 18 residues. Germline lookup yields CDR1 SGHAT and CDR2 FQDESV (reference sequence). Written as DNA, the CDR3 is TGTGCCACCCTCCCGGGGACTAGCGGGAGGAGCTCCTACAATGAGCAGTTCTTC. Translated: CATLPGTSGRSSYNEQFF.

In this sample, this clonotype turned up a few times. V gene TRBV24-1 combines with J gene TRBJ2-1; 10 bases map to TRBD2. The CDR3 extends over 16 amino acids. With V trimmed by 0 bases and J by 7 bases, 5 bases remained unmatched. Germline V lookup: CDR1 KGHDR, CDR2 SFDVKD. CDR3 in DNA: TGTGCCACCAGTGATTTGCGGTCTAGCGGGAGAAATGAGCAGTTCTTC. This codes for CATSDLRSSGRNEQFF.

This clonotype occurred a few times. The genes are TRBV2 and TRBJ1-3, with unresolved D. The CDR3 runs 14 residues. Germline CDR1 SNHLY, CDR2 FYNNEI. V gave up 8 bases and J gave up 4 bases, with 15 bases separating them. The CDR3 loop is CASVLWRAGNTIYF. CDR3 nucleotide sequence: TGTGCCAGCGTCCTTTGGAGGGCCGGAAACACCATATATTTT.

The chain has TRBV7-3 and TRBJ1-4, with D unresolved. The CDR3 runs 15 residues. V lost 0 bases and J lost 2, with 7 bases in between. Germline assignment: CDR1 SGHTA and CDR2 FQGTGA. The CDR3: CASSLTGRTNEKLFF. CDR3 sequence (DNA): TGTGCCAGCAGCTTAACCGGGCGGACTAATGAAAAACTGTTTTTT.

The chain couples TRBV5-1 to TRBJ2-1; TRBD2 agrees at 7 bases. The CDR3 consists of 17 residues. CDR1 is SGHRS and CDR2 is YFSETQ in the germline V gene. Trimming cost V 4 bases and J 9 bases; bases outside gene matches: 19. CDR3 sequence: CASSPYSSRGGPGEQFF. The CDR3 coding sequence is TGCGCCAGCAGCCCCTACTCTAGCCGGGGAGGGCCGGGTGAGCAGTTCTTC.

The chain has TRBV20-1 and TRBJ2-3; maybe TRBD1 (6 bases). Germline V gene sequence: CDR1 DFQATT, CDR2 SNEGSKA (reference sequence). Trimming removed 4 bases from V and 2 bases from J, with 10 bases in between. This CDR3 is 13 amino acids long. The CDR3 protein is CSAITGFTDTQYF. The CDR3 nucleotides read TGCAGTGCTATTACAGGGTTCACAGATACGCAGTATTTT.

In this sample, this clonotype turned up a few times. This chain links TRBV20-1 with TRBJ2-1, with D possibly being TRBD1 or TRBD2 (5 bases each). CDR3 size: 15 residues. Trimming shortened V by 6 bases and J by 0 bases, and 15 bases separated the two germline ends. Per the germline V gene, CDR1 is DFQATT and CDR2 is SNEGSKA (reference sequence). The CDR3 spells CSARGVDSSYNEQFF. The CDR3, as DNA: TGCAGTGCCCGAGGGGTGGATAGCTCCTACAATGAGCAGTTCTTC.

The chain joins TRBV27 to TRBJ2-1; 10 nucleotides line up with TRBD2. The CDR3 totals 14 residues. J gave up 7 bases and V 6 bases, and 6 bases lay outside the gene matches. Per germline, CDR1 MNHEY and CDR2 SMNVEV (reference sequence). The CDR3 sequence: CASSLLAGLNEQFF. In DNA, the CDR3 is TGTGCCAGCAGCTTACTAGCGGGACTTAATGAGCAGTTCTTC.

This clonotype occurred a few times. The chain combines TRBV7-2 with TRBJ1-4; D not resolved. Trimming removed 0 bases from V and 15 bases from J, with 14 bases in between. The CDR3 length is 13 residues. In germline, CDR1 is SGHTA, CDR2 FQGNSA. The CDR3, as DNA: TGTGCCAGCAGCTTAGCGCGGGAGGGCCCGGTGTTTTTT. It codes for CASSLAREGPVFF.

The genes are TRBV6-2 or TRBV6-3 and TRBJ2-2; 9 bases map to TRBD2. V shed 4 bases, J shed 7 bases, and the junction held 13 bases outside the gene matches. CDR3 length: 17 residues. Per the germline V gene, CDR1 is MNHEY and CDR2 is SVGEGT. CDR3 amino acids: CASSSSVGLAGRGELFF. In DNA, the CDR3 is TGTGCCAGCAGTTCATCGGTGGGGCTAGCGGGACGCGGGGAGCTGTTTTTT.

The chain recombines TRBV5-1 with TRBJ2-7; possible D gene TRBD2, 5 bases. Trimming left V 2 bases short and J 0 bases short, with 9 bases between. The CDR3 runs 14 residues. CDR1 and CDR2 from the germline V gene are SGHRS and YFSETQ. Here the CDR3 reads CASSFRLASYEQYF. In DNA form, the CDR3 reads TGCGCCAGCAGCTTTCGTCTAGCCTCCTACGAGCAGTACTTC.

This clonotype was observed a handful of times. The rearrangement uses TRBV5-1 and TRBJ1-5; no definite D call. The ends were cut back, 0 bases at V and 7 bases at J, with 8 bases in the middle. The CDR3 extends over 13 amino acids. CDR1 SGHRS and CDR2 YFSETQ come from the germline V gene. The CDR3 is CASSLGADQPQHF. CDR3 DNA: TGCGCCAGCAGCTTGGGGGCAGACCAGCCCCAGCATTTT.

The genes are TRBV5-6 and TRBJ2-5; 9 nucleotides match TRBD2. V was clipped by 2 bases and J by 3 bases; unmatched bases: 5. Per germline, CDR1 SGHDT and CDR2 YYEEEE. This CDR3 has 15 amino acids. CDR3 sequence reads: CASSFSSSGKETQYF. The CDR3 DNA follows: TGTGCCAGCAGCTTTTCGTCTAGCGGGAAAGAGACCCAGTACTTC.

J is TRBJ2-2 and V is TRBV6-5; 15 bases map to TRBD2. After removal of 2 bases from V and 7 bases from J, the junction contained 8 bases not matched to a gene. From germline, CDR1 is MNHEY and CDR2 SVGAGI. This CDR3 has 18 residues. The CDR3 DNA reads TGTGCCAGCAGTTACGGGACTAGCGGGAGGCCCCTCGGCGGGGAGCTGTTTTTT. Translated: CASSYGTSGRPLGGELFF.

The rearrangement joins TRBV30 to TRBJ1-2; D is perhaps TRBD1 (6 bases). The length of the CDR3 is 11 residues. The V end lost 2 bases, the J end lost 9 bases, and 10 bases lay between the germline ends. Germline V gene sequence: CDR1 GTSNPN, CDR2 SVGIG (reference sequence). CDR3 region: CAWSTGLSYTF. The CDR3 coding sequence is TGTGCCTGGAGTACAGGGTTAAGCTACACCTTC.